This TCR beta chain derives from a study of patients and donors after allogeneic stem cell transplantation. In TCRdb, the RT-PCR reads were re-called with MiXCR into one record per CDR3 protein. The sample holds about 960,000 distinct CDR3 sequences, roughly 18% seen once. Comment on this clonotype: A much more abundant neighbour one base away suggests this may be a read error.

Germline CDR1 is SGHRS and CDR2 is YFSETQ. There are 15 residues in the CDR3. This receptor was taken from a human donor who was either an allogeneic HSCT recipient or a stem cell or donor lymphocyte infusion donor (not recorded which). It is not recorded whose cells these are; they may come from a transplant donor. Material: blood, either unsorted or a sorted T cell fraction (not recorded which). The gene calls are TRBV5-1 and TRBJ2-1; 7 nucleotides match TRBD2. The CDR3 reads CASSFRDYSHNEQFF. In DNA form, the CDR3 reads TGCGCCAGCAGCTTTAGGGACTACTCCCACAATGAGCAGTTCTTC. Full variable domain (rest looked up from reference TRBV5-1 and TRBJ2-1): KAGVTQTPRYLIKTRGQQVTLSCSPISGHRSVSWYQQTPGQGLQFLFEYFSETQRNKGNFPGRFSGRQFSNSRSEMNVSTLELGDSALYLCASSFRDYSHNEQFFGPGTRLTVL.